Here is one T cell receptor beta chain with its context. Its antigen remains unidentified. The data stem from a study of neurological immune-mediated disorders. Findings and limits, study-wide: No CDR3 amino acid sequences were shared by expanded clones across subjects, suggesting private repertoires in all groups.

Each CDR3 protein gets one entry after TCRdb re-called the 5' RACE reads with MiXCR. The repertoire has more than 13,000 distinct CDR3 sequences, less than 11% of them found once; the top ten carry approximately 26%. The sequencing sample was made of PBMCs. The sequence was collected from a woman aged 40-49 years in good health.

Here the CDR3 DNA reads TGCAGTGCTAGAGATGACCGGGTTTCATATGGCTACACCTTC. This translates into CSARDDRVSYGYTF. The rearrangement joins TRBV20-1 to TRBJ1-2; D remains unclear. The V gene's germline CDR1 is DFQATT and CDR2 SNEGSKA (reference sequence). V gave up 0 bases and J gave up 5 bases, with 13 bases separating them. This CDR3 is built from 14 residues.